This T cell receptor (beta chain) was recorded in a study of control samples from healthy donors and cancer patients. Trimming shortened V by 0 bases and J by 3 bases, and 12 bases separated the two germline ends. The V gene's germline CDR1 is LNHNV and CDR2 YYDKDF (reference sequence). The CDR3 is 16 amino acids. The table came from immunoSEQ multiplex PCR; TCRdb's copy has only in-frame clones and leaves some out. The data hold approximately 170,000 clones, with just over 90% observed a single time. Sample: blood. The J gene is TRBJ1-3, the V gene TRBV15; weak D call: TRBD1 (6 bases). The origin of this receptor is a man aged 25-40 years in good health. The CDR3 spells CATSRDRQGSGNTIYF. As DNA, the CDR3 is TGTGCCACCAGCAGAGATCGCCAGGGGAGTGGAAACACCATATATTTT.